The next 23 T cell receptor beta chains were all read from a single sample in a study of cytomegalovirus exposure and HLA in healthy donors. Clones were sequenced by immunoSEQ multiplex PCR, and TCRdb holds only the in-frame ones, with some missing. The profile shows tens of thousands of clones, roughly 95% of them singletons. The sequenced material came from PBMCs. These receptors were collected from a young woman in good health and CMV-seropositive.

This chain joins TRBV19 and TRBJ1-1, with 7 bases lining up with TRBD1. V shed 5 bases, J shed 3 bases, and the junction held 6 bases outside the gene matches. This CDR3 has 14 residues. Per the germline V gene, CDR1 is LNHDA and CDR2 is SQIVND (reference sequence). CDR3 DNA sequence: TGTGCCAGTAGTCCGCGACAGGGTCACACTGAAGCTTTCTTT. It is translated as CASSPRQGHTEAFF.

The chain carries TRBV27 and TRBJ2-5, with D possibly being TRBD2 (6 bases). The CDR3 has 17 residues. The germline V gene encodes CDR1 MNHEY and CDR2 SMNVEV (reference sequence). The V and J ends lost 2 bases and 5 bases respectively, with 21 bases between them. CDR3 bases: TGTGCCAGCAGTTTAGCCCCTCCGGGGGAGAACGGGGAGACCCAGTACTTC. Translated: CASSLAPPGENGETQYF.

The J gene is TRBJ2-1, the V gene TRBV5-1; TRBD2 might be the D (5 bases). Per germline, CDR1 SGHRS and CDR2 YFSETQ. Trimming removed 0 bases at V and 8 bases at J, with 9 bases between. This CDR3 comprises 13 residues. The CDR3 DNA is TGCGCCAGCAGCTTGGCCATGGAGGATGAGCAGTTCTTC. This sequence encodes CASSLAMEDEQFF.

This sequence joins TRBV2 and TRBJ1-2, with D tentatively TRBD1 (6 bases). Germline values: CDR1 SNHLY, CDR2 FYNNEI. Trimming took 6 bases from V and 4 from J, leaving 15 bases between them. The CDR3 is 14 amino acids. The CDR3 sequence: CASSPSRGTYGYTF. In nucleotides, the CDR3 is TGTGCCAGCAGCCCTAGCAGGGGTACCTATGGCTACACCTTC.

The chain recombines TRBV5-4 with TRBJ2-3; 12 bases map to TRBD2. Looked up from germline, CDR1 is SGHNT and CDR2 is YYREEE (reference sequence). This CDR3 region has 16 residues. V lost 0 bases to trimming and J lost 2 bases; unmatched junction nucleotides: 1. The CDR3 DNA reads as TGTGCCAGCAGCTTGGGGACTAGCGGGATCACAGATACGCAGTATTTT. Its protein is CASSLGTSGITDTQYF.

This chain's CDR3 is CASSSGTTDRETQYF. Written as DNA, the CDR3 is TGTGCCAGCAGCTCGGGGACTACAGATAGGGAGACCCAGTACTTC. The J gene is TRBJ2-5, the V gene TRBV7-3; 7 nucleotides agree with TRBD2. V shed 4 bases, J shed 5 bases, and the junction held 10 bases outside the gene matches. Per the germline V gene, CDR1 is SGHTA and CDR2 is FQGTGA. CDR3 length: 15 amino acids.

The genes are TRBV6-6 and TRBJ1-5; D is uncertain. The length of the CDR3 is 16 residues. Germline CDR1 is MNHNY and CDR2 is SVGAGI (reference sequence). V was pared by 5 bases and J by 6 bases, with 20 bases between. The CDR3 DNA sequence: TGTGCCAGCAGTCTCTTAGGTGTGCGGGTGGGTCAGCCCCAGCATTTT. Protein sequence: CASSLLGVRVGQPQHF.

The chain recombines TRBV30 with TRBJ2-7; 13 bases line up with TRBD2. Per germline, CDR1 GTSNPN and CDR2 SVGIG (reference sequence). V shed 0 bases, J shed 2 bases, and the junction held 1 base outside the gene matches. This CDR3 region has 15 residues. As DNA, the CDR3 is TGTGCCTGGAGTGTAGGACTAGCGGGGGCCTACGAGCAGTACTTC. Protein: CAWSVGLAGAYEQYF.

The V gene is TRBV29-1, the J gene TRBJ1-1; tentatively, D is TRBD1 (5 bases). Germline-derived CDR1 and CDR2 are SQVTM and ANQGSEA. The CDR3 runs 13 residues. The V end was cut by 0 bases, the J end by 8 bases, with 13 bases between. The CDR3 DNA reads TGCAGCGTTGAAGACAGGGCGAGACCAGAAGCTTTCTTT. Amino acid sequence: CSVEDRARPEAFF.

The genes are TRBV11-3 and TRBJ2-1; TRBD2 is a possible D gene (5 bases). Germline V gene sequence: CDR1 SGHNT, CDR2 YENEEA. The germline V and J ends were trimmed by 2 bases and 3 bases, with 14 bases remaining between them. The CDR3 length is 16 residues. CDR3 in DNA: TGTGCCAGCAGCTTACCCGAGGGTGGGGTCTACAATGAGCAGTTCTTC. Protein: CASSLPEGGVYNEQFF. The variable domain in full, completed from reference TRBV11-3 and TRBJ2-1, reads EAGVVQSPRYKIIEKKQPVAFWCNPISGHNTLYWYLQNLGQGPELLIRYENEEAVDDSQLPKDRFSAERLKGVDSTLKIQPAELGDSAVYLCASSLPEGGVYNEQFFGPGTRLTVL.

This chain joins TRBV9 and TRBJ2-7; 10 bases map to TRBD2. Trimming at V came to 0 bases and at J to 6 bases, leaving 9 bases not matched to a gene. This CDR3 is built from 16 residues. The germline CDR1 and CDR2 sequences are SGDLS and YYNGEE. The chain's CDR3 is CASSVGGSGLATEQYF. The CDR3 nucleotides read TGTGCCAGCAGCGTAGGCGGTTCGGGACTAGCGACCGAGCAGTACTTC.

The chain combines TRBV7-9 with TRBJ2-7; no clear D gene. In germline, CDR1 is SEHNR, CDR2 FQNEAQ (reference sequence). This CDR3 is built from 11 residues. The V end lost 4 bases, the J end lost 4 bases, and 5 bases lay between the germline ends. CDR3 coding DNA: TGTGCCAGCAGCTCAGAATACGAGCAGTACTTC. Protein product: CASSSEYEQYF.

The chain joins TRBV6-1 to TRBJ2-1; D call uncertain. Trimming took 6 bases from V and 4 from J, leaving 13 bases between them. In germline, CDR1 is MNHNS, CDR2 SASEGT. The length of the CDR3 is 14 residues. The CDR3: CASRADGAYNEQFF. CDR3 nucleotide sequence: TGTGCCAGCAGGGCCGACGGAGCGTACAATGAGCAGTTCTTC.

The gene calls are TRBV15 and TRBJ1-1, with a tentative D call TRBD1 (6 bases). V lost 1 base to trimming and J lost 5 bases, with 11 bases between them. The CDR3 loop spans 14 amino acids. Per germline, CDR1 LNHNV and CDR2 YYDKDF (reference sequence). CDR3 protein: CATSRGGGETEAFF. CDR3 DNA sequence: TGTGCCACCAGCAGAGGAGGGGGGGAAACTGAAGCTTTCTTT.

The chain carries TRBV15 and TRBJ2-1; D perhaps matches TRBD1 (5 bases). Germline lookup yields CDR1 LNHNV and CDR2 YYDKDF (reference sequence). The V end lost 2 bases, the J end lost 1 base, and 12 bases lay between the germline ends. CDR3 length: 16 residues. CDR3 bases: TGTGCCACCAGCAGACAGGGTGTCAGGTCCTACAATGAGCAGTTCTTC. Protein sequence: CATSRQGVRSYNEQFF.

This rearrangement joins TRBV2 to TRBJ2-7; 7 nucleotides agree with TRBD1. Germline lookup yields CDR1 SNHLY and CDR2 FYNNEI. CDR3 length: 15 residues. The junction had 8 bases not matched to a gene; V was cut back by 4 bases and J by 2 bases. The CDR3 here is CASSVETGRTYEQYF. The CDR3 bases are TGTGCCAGCAGTGTTGAGACAGGGAGAACCTACGAGCAGTACTTC.

This rearrangement joins TRBV9 to TRBJ2-2; 12 positions agree with TRBD2. Germline CDR1 SGDLS, CDR2 YYNGEE. The CDR3 is made up of 16 amino acids. V trimming: 0 bases; J trimming: 3 bases; junction bases outside the gene matches: 0. CDR3 sequence (DNA): TGTGCCAGCAGCGTAGCTAGCGGGAGGGACACCGGGGAGCTGTTTTTT. Translation: CASSVASGRDTGELFF.

V usage is TRBV11-3 and J usage is TRBJ2-3; no clear D gene. V lost 4 bases and J 2 bases, leaving 4 bases between the germline ends. CDR3 length: 12 amino acids. Germline V lookup: CDR1 SGHNT, CDR2 YENEEA. The CDR3 protein is CASSSITDTQYF. CDR3 sequence (DNA): TGTGCCAGCAGCTCTATCACAGATACGCAGTATTTT.

V and J are TRBV7-3 and TRBJ2-3; TRBD2 is a possible D gene (6 bases). Trimming took 6 bases from V and 4 from J, leaving 20 bases between them. Germline CDR1 reads SGHTA; CDR2 reads FQGTGA. The CDR3 runs to 16 residues. The CDR3 here is CASSPGRWRDSDTQYF. CDR3 nucleotides: TGTGCCAGCAGTCCGGGTCGATGGCGGGACTCAGATACGCAGTATTTT. Filled out from reference TRBV7-3 and TRBJ2-3, the complete variable domain reads GAGVSQTPSNKVTEKGKYVELRCDPISGHTALYWYRQSLGQGPEFLIYFQGTGAADDSGLPNDRFFAVRPEGSVSTLKIQRTERGDSAVYLCASSPGRWRDSDTQYFGPGTRLTVL.

CDR3 region: CASSQAGQGEETQYF. The CDR3 nucleotides are TGTGCCAGCAGTCAAGCCGGACAGGGGGAAGAGACCCAGTACTTC. This chain connects TRBV28 to TRBJ2-5, with 10 bases lining up with TRBD1. CDR1 is MDHEN, CDR2 SYDVKM, per germline. The trim removed 5 bases at V and 3 bases at J, leaving 6 bases unmatched. The length of the CDR3 is 15 residues.

The genes are TRBV10-1 and TRBJ2-7; TRBD2 agrees at 11 bases. The germline CDR1 and CDR2 sequences are WNHNN and SYGVQD (reference sequence). The CDR3 runs 16 residues. The ends lost 0 bases at V and 7 bases at J; junction bases unmatched: 8. CDR3 sequence: CASSESLSGRAGEQYF. For the CDR3, the DNA is TGCGCCAGCAGTGAGTCCCTTAGCGGGAGGGCCGGTGAGCAGTACTTC.

The CDR3: CASSLGLADSNEQFF. In DNA, the CDR3 is TGCGCCAGCAGCCTAGGACTAGCGGACTCGAATGAGCAGTTCTTC. The rearrangement links TRBV4-3 to TRBJ2-1; 10 nucleotides agree with TRBD2. Losses at the gene ends were 4 bases for V and 7 bases for J; bases not matched to a gene: 7. The CDR3 loop spans 15 amino acids. From germline, CDR1 is LGHNA and CDR2 YSLEER.

The chain is built from TRBV19 and TRBJ2-7; D gene ambiguous. In germline, CDR1 is LNHDA, CDR2 SQIVND (reference sequence). V lost 10 bases to trimming and J lost 0 bases, with 10 bases between them. The CDR3 runs to 12 residues. The CDR3: CATGAPSYEQYF. CDR3 DNA: TGTGCCACCGGAGCCCCCTCCTACGAGCAGTACTTC.